The 30 T cell receptor beta chains reported below all come from one sample, sequenced in a study of T cell repertoires in cytomegalovirus infection. Via MiXCR, TCRdb re-called the reads, giving one row per CDR3 protein. The sample lists roughly 76,000 distinct CDR3 sequences, roughly 3.7% occurring once. Sequencing input: PBMCs. These receptors came from a human donor in good health (CMV status not recorded). Some clones in this sample may be carry-over from other donors' samples.

This clonotype was detected many times. This chain uses TRBV6-1 with TRBJ1-2; D might be TRBD1 (6 bases). CDR3 size: 14 residues. Trimming cost V 5 bases and J 4 bases, with 14 bases left between them. From germline, CDR1 is MNHNS and CDR2 SASEGT. The CDR3 nucleotides read TGTGCCAGCAGTTCCAAGGGGGGAAGCTATGGCTACACCTTC. Its protein product is CASSSKGGSYGYTF.

This clonotype was detected many times. CDR3 DNA: TGCGCCAGCAGCCCACCGACCGGGGGTTGGGGAAGGTCAGAGACCCAGTACTTC. Its translation: CASSPPTGGWGRSETQYF. The genes are TRBV5-1 and TRBJ2-5, with a weak D call TRBD2 (6 bases). Trimming removed 4 bases from V and 4 bases from J, with 26 bases in between. This CDR3 spans 18 amino acids. The germline V gene encodes CDR1 SGHRS and CDR2 YFSETQ.

Ten or more counts support this clonotype. The rearrangement joins TRBV11-2 to TRBJ1-2; 8 bases are shared with TRBD1. The CDR3 has 13 residues. Losses at the gene ends were 5 bases for V and 8 bases for J; bases not matched to a gene: 7. Germline-derived CDR1 and CDR2 are SGHAT and FQNNGV. CDR3 coding DNA: TGTGCCAGCAGCCGATTGGACAGGGAAGGCTACACCTTC. It specifies CASSRLDREGYTF.

This clonotype was counted many times. This chain uses TRBV11-2 with TRBJ2-5; 7 bases fit TRBD2. The CDR3 totals 16 residues. From germline, CDR1 is SGHAT and CDR2 FQNNGV. With 5 bases clipped from V and 2 bases from J, the junction kept 11 bases outside the gene matches. The CDR3 here is CASSPSVGGGQETQYF. CDR3 in DNA: TGTGCCAGCAGCCCCAGCGTGGGGGGAGGGCAAGAGACCCAGTACTTC.

Many counts were recorded for this clonotype. This rearrangement joins TRBV6-1 to TRBJ2-1, with D perhaps matching TRBD2 (6 bases). CDR3 length equals 17 residues. V dropped 2 bases and J dropped 1 base, with 15 bases sitting between them. Germline V gene sequence: CDR1 MNHNS, CDR2 SASEGT. CDR3: CASSETRRGGSYNEQFF. The DNA of the CDR3 is TGTGCCAGCAGTGAAACCAGGCGGGGTGGGTCCTACAATGAGCAGTTCTTC.

This clonotype was observed at least ten times. V is TRBV7-2 and J is TRBJ2-7; possible D gene TRBD1, 6 bases. V shed 1 base and J shed 2 bases, with 9 bases lying between them. Germline CDR1 reads SGHTA; CDR2 reads FQGNSA. CDR3 length: 14 residues. The CDR3 nucleotides are TGTGCCAGCAGCTTAGACAGGGATACCTACGAGCAGTACTTC. Protein: CASSLDRDTYEQYF.

As regards this clonotype: Being one base from a much bigger clone, this may be a read error. The chain carries TRBV7-9 and TRBJ2-7; 7 bases map to TRBD2. CDR3 size: 18 residues. Germline CDR1 SEHNR, CDR2 FQNEAQ (reference sequence). Trimming removed 5 bases from V and 5 bases from J; junction bases left unmatched: 21. CDR3 loop: CASSTIAGVRGNRNEQYF. Here the CDR3 DNA reads TGTGCCAGCAGCACTATCGCGGGAGTAAGAGGGAACAGGAACGAGCAGTACTTC.

The table lists this clonotype with many counts. The chain combines TRBV20-1 with TRBJ1-4; the D is unclear. The CDR3 is made up of 14 amino acids. V was shortened by 2 bases and J by 0 bases, with 7 bases between the two germline ends. Germline V gives CDR1 DFQATT, CDR2 SNEGSKA (reference sequence). The CDR3 region is CSARRRTTNEKLFF. The CDR3 coding sequence is TGCAGTGCTAGAAGGAGGACAACTAATGAAAAACTGTTTTTT.

This clonotype was counted at least ten times. The CDR3 region has the DNA TGTGCCAGCAGCTCGACCGGGACAGGGGGCGAAGGCTACACCTTC. Protein product: CASSSTGTGGEGYTF. V gene TRBV11-2 combines with J gene TRBJ1-2; 12 nucleotides match TRBD1. With 4 bases clipped from V and 8 bases from J, the junction kept 8 bases outside the gene matches. CDR3 length: 15 amino acids. Per germline, CDR1 SGHAT and CDR2 FQNNGV.

There are many counts of this clonotype. The V call is TRBV11-3, the J call TRBJ2-1, with TRBD1 matching over 9 bases. CDR1 is SGHNT, CDR2 YENEEA, per germline. The CDR3 totals 15 residues. The J segment lost 2 bases and the V segment lost 6 bases, leaving 5 bases of the junction unmatched. As DNA, the CDR3 is TGTGCCAGCAGTCCCGGACAGGGGACCTACAATGAGCAGTTCTTC. Protein product: CASSPGQGTYNEQFF.

This clonotype has a count of ten or more. At one end the junction does not follow the germline gene, possibly because of a read error. The rearrangement uses TRBV7-7 and TRBJ1-3, with 8 bases matching TRBD1. The CDR3 covers 14 residues. Germline CDR1 is SSHAT and CDR2 is FNYEAQ (reference sequence). CDR3 residues: CASSPGGPGNTIYF. The CDR3 DNA follows: TGTGCTAGCAGCCCAGGGGGCCCTGGAAACACCATATATTTT.

V is TRBV10-2 and J is TRBJ2-7; 9 bases fit TRBD2. The junction had 1 base not matched to a gene; V was cut back by 6 bases and J by 1 base. Germline CDR1 reads WSHSY; CDR2 reads SAAADI. The CDR3 runs 13 residues. CDR3 loop: CASRAGGSYEQYF. As DNA, the CDR3 is TGCGCCAGCAGAGCGGGGGGTTCCTACGAGCAGTACTTC.

This clonotype was counted at least ten times. One end of the junction is discordant with germline, which a read error may explain. The chain has TRBV10-3 and TRBJ1-2; weak D call: TRBD1 (6 bases). Germline V gene sequence: CDR1 ENHRY, CDR2 SYGVKD. The CDR3 has 13 amino acids. CDR3 coding DNA: TGTGCCATCAGCGAGTCGGACAGATATGGCTACACCTTC. Translation: CAISESDRYGYTF.

In its sample, this clonotype was seen many times. The chain is built from TRBV25-1 and TRBJ2-7; 8 bases agree with TRBD1. This CDR3 comprises 14 residues. Germline V gene data show CDR1 as MGHDK and CDR2 as SYGVNS. J was trimmed by 6 bases and V by 2 bases; bases with no gene match: 6. CDR3 coding DNA: TGTGCCAGCAGTGAAACAGGGGGAGTATCCGAGCAGTACTTC. Amino acids: CASSETGGVSEQYF.

This clonotype was counted at least ten times. The CDR3 bases are TGTGCCAGCAGCTTTCTTAGGGGGGACTTGAACACTGAAGCTTTCTTT. Translation: CASSFLRGDLNTEAFF. V and J are TRBV7-8 and TRBJ1-1; a weak D match, TRBD1 (6 bases). Trimming removed 3 bases from V and 0 bases from J, with 14 bases in between. The germline CDR1 and CDR2 sequences are SGHVS and FQNEAQ. The CDR3 contains 16 residues.

This clonotype occurred many times. The chain joins TRBV6-6 to TRBJ1-2; unclear D gene. The germline V gene encodes CDR1 MNHNY and CDR2 SVGAGI (reference sequence). V lost 2 bases and J 3 bases, leaving 7 bases between the germline ends. This CDR3 is 13 amino acids long. CDR3 protein: CASSYPQDYGYTF. Here the CDR3 DNA reads TGTGCCAGCAGTTACCCGCAGGACTATGGCTACACCTTC.

This clonotype has a count of ten or more. V is TRBV7-8 and J is TRBJ2-1; no reliable D call. CDR3 size: 11 residues. Germline CDR1 is SGHVS and CDR2 is FQNEAQ. The V end lost 3 bases, the J end lost 15 bases, and 12 bases lay between the germline ends. The CDR3 reads CASSFHSVGFF. CDR3 sequence (DNA): TGTGCCAGCAGCTTTCACTCCGTAGGGTTCTTC.

In its sample, this clonotype was seen many times. The DNA for the CDR3 is TGTGCCAGCAGCCCTCGGACAGCTAACTATGGCTACACCTTC. Translation gives CASSPRTANYGYTF. The chain is built from TRBV7-2 and TRBJ1-2; perhaps TRBD1 as D (6 bases). Germline CDR1 and CDR2: SGHTA and FQGNSA. Between the trimmed V and J ends, which lost 5 bases and 0 bases, there was a span of 10 bases. The CDR3 spans 14 residues.

This clonotype was observed many times. This chain joins TRBV7-2 and TRBJ2-1, with no clear D. V gave up 3 bases and J gave up 7 bases, with 16 bases separating them. This CDR3 is built from 15 residues. Germline V gene data show CDR1 as SGHTA and CDR2 as FQGNSA. The CDR3 nucleotides are TGTGCCAGCAGCTTTACTATTACGCTAGGGAATGAGCAGTTCTTC. This codes for CASSFTITLGNEQFF.

A single count supports this clonotype. V is TRBV25-1 and J is TRBJ1-6, with D unresolved. The CDR3 totals 15 residues. V was shortened by 1 base and J by 6 bases, with 10 bases between the two germline ends. Germline V gene sequence: CDR1 MGHDK, CDR2 SYGVNS. CDR3 sequence reads: CASSESKRINSPLHF. CDR3 nucleotide sequence: TGTGCCAGCAGTGAATCGAAACGGATTAATTCACCCCTCCACTTT.

There are many counts of this clonotype. In DNA, the CDR3 is TGTGCCAGCAGTCCTAACTCCGGACGGGGGTTAGATACGCAGTATTTT. Amino acid sequence: CASSPNSGRGLDTQYF. The rearrangement joins TRBV7-8 to TRBJ2-3, with D possibly matching TRBD2 (6 bases). Germline assignment: CDR1 SGHVS and CDR2 FQNEAQ. V lost 6 bases to trimming and J lost 5 bases, with 21 bases between them. CDR3 length equals 16 residues.

This clonotype appeared many times. The V gene is TRBV7-3, the J gene TRBJ2-5; D is perhaps TRBD1 (6 bases). The V end lost 4 bases, the J end lost 4 bases, and 16 bases lay between the germline ends. The CDR3 extends over 15 amino acids. Germline V CDR1 and CDR2: SGHTA, FQGTGA. The CDR3 sequence: CASSSQQGPGETQYF. CDR3 DNA: TGTGCCAGCAGCTCCCAACAGGGACCCGGAGAGACCCAGTACTTC.

In its sample, this clonotype was seen many times. The chain uses TRBV6-1 and TRBJ1-2; D ambiguous. Trimming took 0 bases from V and 8 from J, leaving 4 bases between them. This CDR3 region has 11 residues. CDR1 MNHNS and CDR2 SASEGT come from the germline V gene. CDR3 protein: CASSEAWGYTF. The CDR3 nucleotides read TGTGCCAGCAGTGAAGCATGGGGCTACACCTTC.

This clonotype was counted at least ten times. The chain recombines TRBV6-9 with TRBJ2-2; no clear D. The CDR3 totals 18 residues. V lost 6 bases, J lost 1 base, and 21 bases lay in between. Per germline, CDR1 MNHGY and CDR2 SVAAGI. CDR3 sequence: CASSPRASTPGNTGELFF. The CDR3 nucleotides are TGTGCCAGCAGCCCCCGGGCCTCTACCCCTGGGAACACCGGGGAGCTGTTTTTT.

This clonotype has ten or more counts. The V call is TRBV7-2, the J call TRBJ1-3, with a weak D call TRBD1 (6 bases). Germline V gives CDR1 SGHTA, CDR2 FQGNSA. The CDR3 loop spans 16 amino acids. The V gene lost 5 bases and the J gene lost 0 bases, with 14 bases spanning the gap. This CDR3 is CASSPGQPRSGNTIYF. Written as DNA, the CDR3 is TGTGCCAGCAGCCCCGGACAGCCGCGCTCTGGAAACACCATATATTTT.

Ten or more counts support this clonotype. This chain's CDR3 is CATSSTGVAGELFF. The CDR3 DNA reads as TGTGCCACCAGCAGTACAGGGGTCGCCGGGGAGCTGTTTTTT. The chain couples TRBV15 to TRBJ2-2, with 7 bases that match TRBD1. Germline CDR1 reads LNHNV; CDR2 reads YYDKDF (reference sequence). Trimming cost V 3 bases and J 6 bases; bases outside gene matches: 4. The CDR3 contains 14 residues. Based on the CDR3 plus reference TRBV15 and TRBJ2-2, the full variable domain is DAMVIQNPRYQVTQFGKPVTLSCSQTLNHNVMYWYQQKSSQAPKLLFHYYDKDFNNEADTPDNFQSRRPNTSFCFLDIRSPGLGDTAMYLCATSSTGVAGELFFGEGSRLTVL.

The table lists this clonotype with many counts. V is TRBV7-8 and J is TRBJ1-1; a weak D match, TRBD1 (5 bases). The CDR3 is 14 amino acids. V lost 1 base to trimming and J lost 1 base, with 7 bases between them. Germline V gene lookup returns CDR1 SGHVS and CDR2 FQNEAQ. DNA of the CDR3: TGTGCCAGCAGCTTAGGGGGGTCGAACACTGAAGCTTTCTTT. It specifies CASSLGGSNTEAFF.

A note on this clonotype: A read error may be the cause here, since a much bigger clone is one base away. The chain recombines TRBV7-2 with TRBJ1-2; perhaps TRBD1 as D (6 bases). This CDR3 is built from 14 residues. Germline CDR1 reads SGHTA; CDR2 reads FQGNSA. The germline V and J ends were trimmed by 5 bases and 8 bases, with 18 bases remaining between them. CDR3 protein: CASSRGGGAWGYTF. The CDR3 nucleotides read TGTGCCAGCAGCCGGGGGGGGGGGGCTTGGGGCTACACCTTC.

This clonotype has only one observation. The rearrangement joins TRBV7-4 to TRBJ2-1; D gene ambiguous. Germline lookup yields CDR1 SGHVT and CDR2 SQSDAQ. V was shortened by 2 bases and J by 4 bases, with 9 bases between the two germline ends. The CDR3 consists of 14 residues. The CDR3 bases are TGTGCCAGCAGCTTATTTACAGAGTACAATGAGCAGTTCTTC. This sequence encodes CASSLFTEYNEQFF.

This clonotype was recorded at least ten times. The V gene is TRBV24-1, the J gene TRBJ2-1, with D tentatively TRBD2 (6 bases). CDR3 size: 14 residues. Germline V gene lookup returns CDR1 KGHDR and CDR2 SFDVKD. The V end lost 5 bases, the J end lost 8 bases, and 15 bases lay between the germline ends. The CDR3 is CATSGLEGSDEQFF. DNA for the CDR3: TGTGCCACCAGTGGATTGGAGGGGTCCGATGAGCAGTTCTTC.